Listed below are T cell receptor beta chains from one sample, sequenced in a study of T cells in Graves' hyperthyroidism and ophthalmopathy. TCRdb processed the multiplex PCR reads anew with MiXCR; each CDR3 protein has one entry. The data hold more than 500,000 distinct CDR3 sequences, with about 16% observed a single time. What was sequenced was blood. Source of these receptors: a woman younger than 45 with Graves' ophthalmopathy. CDR3s include the opening cysteine and the closing phenylalanine or tryptophan. A D gene is named only where the DNA matches it firmly. Some rows have no size entry. The others give once, few or many, or a class for an expanded clone.

>NA|TRBV7-9|TRBJ2-1|many
TGTGCCAGCAGCCCTGACACAGTGGATGAGCAGTTCTTC
CASSPDTVDEQFF
>NA|TRBV28|TRBJ2-1|many
TGTGCCAGCGTAGGCAGTAACCCATCAAATGAGCAGTTCTTC
CASVGSNPSNEQFF
>TRBD1|TRBV27|TRBJ2-7|NA
TGTGTCAGCAGCGACAGGGGATCCTTTGCCTACGAGCAGTACTTC
CVSSDRGSFAYEQYF
>TRBD1|TRBV7-9|TRBJ2-1|NA
TGTGCCAGCAGCTTAAAGAGGACAGGGGCGAGTATTGAAACCTACAATGAGCAGTTCTTC
CASSLKRTGASIETYNEQFF
>NA|TRBV3-1|TRBJ1-1|NA
TGTGCCAGCAGACGACAAACGATCCAAATGAACACTGAGGCTTTCTTT
CASRRQTIQMNTEAFF
>TRBD2|TRBV11-3|TRBJ2-1|many
TGTGCCAGCAGCTTACCGGGACTAGAAAGCGGTGAGCAGTTCTTC
CASSLPGLESGEQFF
>NA|TRBV11-2|TRBJ1-1|many
TGTGCCAGCAGATACAGGAACACTGAAGCTTTCTTT
CASRYRNTEAFF
>NA|TRBV6-1|TRBJ2-6|few
TGTGCCAGCAGTTCCCCAGCGCTAGCGCCTATTCAAAGCTCTGGGGCCAACGTCCTGACTTTC
CASSSPALAPIQSSGANVLTF
>NA|TRBV9|TRBJ1-3|NA
TGTGCCAGCAGCGTAGACAGGGACCCTGGAAACACCATATATTTT
CASSVDRDPGNTIYF
>TRBD1|TRBV13|TRBJ2-1|NA
TGTGCCAGCAGCTTACCGACAGGGCCCTACAATGAGCAGCTCTTC
CASSLPTGPYNEQLF
>NA|TRBV4-1|TRBJ1-2|few
TGCGCCAGCAGCCAAGTGGCCCGCCCGGCTTCGCGCGGCTACACCTTC
CASSQVARPASRGYTF
>NA|TRBV27|TRBJ1-1|many
TGTGCCAGCCGAGGGAGGGAGTGGACTGAAGCTTTCTTT
CASRGREWTEAFF
>NA|TRBV6-1|TRBJ1-4|NA
TGTGCCAGCAGGGGATTAGGCAGGGATAATGAAAAACTGTTTTTT
CASRGLGRDNEKLFF
>NA|TRBV12-3/TRBV12-4|TRBJ1-3|NA
TGTGCCAGCAGTACCTGGGACATAGGGGGAGGCTCTGGAAACACCATATATTTT
CASSTWDIGGGSGNTIYF
>NA|TRBV5-1|TRBJ1-2|few
TGCGCCAGCAGCTTGGTGCAGGGCCCGCTCTATGGCTACACCTTC
CASSLVQGPLYGYTF
>NA|TRBV2|TRBJ2-1|many
TGTGCCAGCAGTGAGGACCGCGCGTCGGGCTCCTACAATGAGCAGTTCTTC
CASSEDRASGSYNEQFF
>NA|TRBV19|TRBJ1-2|few
TGTGCCAGTAGTAGGATAAACTATGGCTACACCTTC
CASSRINYGYTF
>NA|TRBV10-3|TRBJ2-5|many
TGTGCCATCAGTGAGGCAACAATACAAGAGACCCAGTACTTC
CAISEATIQETQYF
>NA|TRBV7-8|TRBJ2-7|many
TGTGCCAGCCATACTCCGGTGGAGTCCTACGAGCAGTACTTC
CASHTPVESYEQYF
>TRBD1|TRBV12-3/TRBV12-4|TRBJ2-5|few
TGTGCCAGCAGGGACAGGCGACAAGAGACCCAGTACTTC
CASRDRRQETQYF
>NA|TRBV7-9|TRBJ1-5|many
TGTGCCCCCCATGAGGGGAGCAATCAGCCCCAGCATTTT
CAPHEGSNQPQHF
>NA|TRBV28|TRBJ2-7|many
TGTGCCAGCAGTTCAGAAAACAGAGGAAACTACGAGCAGTACTTC
CASSSENRGNYEQYF
>TRBD2|TRBV7-6|TRBJ2-7|NA
TGTGCCAGCAGCTCACCGGGACTAGCGGCCTCATACGAGCAGTACTTC
CASSSPGLAASYEQYF